This T cell receptor beta chain is from a study of T cells after yellow fever vaccination (dated by TCRdb to the late 2010s). In terms of the full investigation: Libraries from fractions with low cell numbers were prepared with the SMART-Seq v4 Ultra Low Input RNA kit. To follow T-cell clones before and after both primary and booster YFV17D yellow fever vaccination, bulk TCR alpha and beta repertoires underwent longitudinal sequencing. Blood was drawn at multiple timepoints before and after primary and secondary immunization, with bulk PBMC replicates and cell subsets isolated. Two healthy male donors, one aged 18 to 30 and one aged 30 to 40 years, made up the cohort.

This sample's treatment or condition label indicates: live attenuated yellow fever vaccine strain. PBMCs were isolated from peripheral blood using a standard Ficoll-Paque protocol. CD4 and CD8 T-cell fractions were isolated with Dynabeads CD4 and CD8 positive selection kits. TriZol was used to extract RNA from bulk PBMCs, from CD4 and CD8 fractions, and from dextramer-positive and dextramer-negative fractions. As encoded in the germline V gene, CDR1 is SGDLS while CDR2 is YYNGEE. CDR3 length: 14 amino acids, cysteine to phenylalanine. The CDR3 DNA has 42 bases and is translated from base 1. V and J are trimmed by 4 bases and 4 bases, and the gene matches miss 2 bases of the junction. Data came from an Illumina NovaSeq 6000. TCR cDNA was synthesized by 5'RACE template switching, which introduced a universal primer site and unique molecular identifiers. Priming of cDNA synthesis was performed from both the TCR alpha and TCR beta constant segments. Library amplification involved two PCR steps, and the second step added sample barcodes and sequencing adapters. Sequencing of the libraries was done on either Illumina HiSeq 2500 (2x100 bp) or NovaSeq (2x150 bp). Regarding the original processing steps: MIGEC was used to demultiplex reads and collapse the reads into UMI consensus sequences, and MiXCR was used for V(D)J alignment. Vaccine-responding clonotypes were defined with edgeR using replicate PBMC samples, requiring FDR below 0.01 and a log2 fold change above 5 up to day 15. Bulk clonotypes were assigned CD4 or CD8 identity according to which sequenced CD4 or CD8 repertoire held them at higher abundance. The raw public reads went through TCRdb reprocessing: fastp at Q25, MiXCR clone calling, in-frame beta chains kept. Rows with a matching CDR3 protein are joined into one entry that keeps the most common DNA and genes. The V and J calls were not made by the authors but by TCRdb's processing. This sample gives 250,000 to 300,000 distinct CDR3 sequences in total; about 5.2% of them show up just once. In total, the top ten clones hold roughly 3.3% of the sample.

About this clonotype: The target of this receptor is not known. Base qualities are not recorded, but no much larger clone differs from it by a single base.

Results the study describes overall, beyond this receptor: A small share of clonotypes was detected in both CD4 and CD8 compartments, with the overlap likely arising from convergent recombination. Most clones expanded after primary vaccination were re-detected after the booster (96% of CD4 and about 88% of CD8), suggesting broad memory maintenance. The secondary T-cell response was weaker than the primary response but faster, peaking on day 5 instead of day 15. Because the study included only two donors, the extent to which the findings can be generalized is limited. Because abundant contaminating clonotypes from the bulk population could be contained in FACS-sorted repertoires, computational filtering was required.

The chain joins TRBV9 to TRBJ2-7; 13 nucleotides in the junction match TRBD2. The TCR originated in a man aged 18 to 30 who received the YFV17D yellow fever vaccine. The specimen was CD4+ T cells sorted from PBMCs, collected on the day of the yellow fever booster vaccination. The DNA sequence is TGTGCCAGCAGCAAGACTAGCGGGGGGTACGAGCAGTACTTC. This encodes CASSKTSGGYEQYF. Joined to the reference TRBV9 and TRBJ2-7 proteins, this CDR3 gives the full variable domain: DSGVTQTPKHLITATGQRVTLRCSPRSGDLSVYWYQQSLDQGLQFLIQYYNGEERAKGNILERFSAQQFPDLHSELNLSSLELGDSALYFCASSKTSGGYEQYFGPGTRLTVT.